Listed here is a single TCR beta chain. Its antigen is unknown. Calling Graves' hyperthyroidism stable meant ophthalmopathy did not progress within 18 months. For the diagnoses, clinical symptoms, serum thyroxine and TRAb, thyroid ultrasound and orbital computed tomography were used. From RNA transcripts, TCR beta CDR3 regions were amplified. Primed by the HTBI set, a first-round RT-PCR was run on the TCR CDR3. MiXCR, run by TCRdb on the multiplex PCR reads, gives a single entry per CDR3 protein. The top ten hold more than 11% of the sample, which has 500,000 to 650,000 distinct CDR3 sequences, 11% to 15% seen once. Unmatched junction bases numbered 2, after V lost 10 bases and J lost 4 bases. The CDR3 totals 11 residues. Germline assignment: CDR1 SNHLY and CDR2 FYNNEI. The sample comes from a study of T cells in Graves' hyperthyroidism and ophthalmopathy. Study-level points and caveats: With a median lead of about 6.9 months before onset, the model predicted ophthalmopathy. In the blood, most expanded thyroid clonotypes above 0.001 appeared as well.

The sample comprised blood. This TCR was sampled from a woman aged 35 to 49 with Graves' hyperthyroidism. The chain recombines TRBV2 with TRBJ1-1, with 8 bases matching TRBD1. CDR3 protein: CATDRGTEAFF. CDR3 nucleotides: TGTGCCACCGACAGGGGCACTGAAGCTTTCTTT.